This T cell receptor beta chain was retrieved from a study of blood T cells in healthy people across ages (dated by TCRdb to the mid-2010s). In the study overall: In model experiments, template switching captured roughly one uniquely barcoded TCR beta cDNA molecule for every two T cells. The study measured age-related changes in TCR beta repertoire diversity using deep sequencing normalized with unique cDNA molecular identifiers. Four age groups were formed from the donors: young (average about 17 years), middle-aged (approximately 40), aged (62) and long-lived (less than 85). Donors of different ages were randomly distributed across sequencing lanes to avoid experimental bias. For two donors (one aged 18 to 30 and one aged 80 or older), the study analyzed two additional independent replicas of 1 million unique cDNA reads from the same blood draw. Points the paper makes about the study in general: Because donor CMV infection status was unknown, age-related changes in expanded clonotypes were potentially confounded. The percentage of naive T cells measured by flow cytometry correlated strongly with observed TCR beta diversity. As age increased, observed TCR beta diversity per million T cells dropped in a roughly linear way, and a significant reduction was already evident by age around 41. Since profiling was done on bulk unsorted PBMCs, naive and antigen-experienced compartments could not be conclusively compared. Estimates of total diversity from one million sequenced T cells were regarded as lower bounds and underestimates. Compared with the aged group, the long-lived group had more naive CD4+ T cells, fewer expanded clones and increased TCR diversity, suggesting age selection.

The library came from 5' RACE. Instrument on record: Illumina HiSeq 2500. A second about 7 to 12 cycle PCR used a sample-barcoded 5' primer and a J-beta primer mix. A unique molecular identifier was introduced onto each TCR beta cDNA molecule by a template-switch 5' adaptor carrying 12 random nucleotides. At least 3 million CDR3-containing paired-end reads were obtained from each sample. The Mint cDNA synthesis kit, primed by a TRBC-specific oligonucleotide, was used to synthesize first-strand cDNA from all RNA. Following uracil-DNA glycosylase treatment, all cDNA underwent a first 18-cycle PCR with the universal primers M1SS and BC2_uni_R. In the authors' own workflow: For normalization, 1 million high-quality reads were randomly selected from each sample, with every read carrying a distinct molecular identifier. Instead of being binned into consensus sequences, reads that shared molecular identifiers were thrown out. MiTCR, run with a Q25 quality threshold and the strictest error-elimination algorithm, handled CDR3 identification, clonotype clustering and error correction. A nonparametric unseen species model with Euler transformation was used to estimate a lower bound on total TCR beta diversity. TCRdb passed the public sequencing reads through fastp at Q25 and MiXCR, retaining productive beta sequences. Entries are consolidated by CDR3 protein sequence, retaining the most common genes and DNA. The V and J calls come from TCRdb's annotation, not from the publication. The sample includes 660,000 or so distinct CDR3 sequences, with about 53% observed a single time. In total, the top ten clones hold 35% to 40% of the sample.

With respect to this clonotype: The target of this receptor is not known. Base qualities are not at hand, and no much larger clone is one base apart.

Systemically healthy Caucasian individuals from Russia, some 36 in total and aged about 6 to 95 years, were included as donors. Roughly 11 milliliters of peripheral blood were drawn from each donor into EDTA-treated Vacutainer tubes. Ficoll-Paque density-gradient centrifugation was used to isolate PBMCs, with at least 6 million obtained per sample. Trizol reagent was used to extract total RNA from PBMCs, with at least 5.5 micrograms per sample. For every donor, an aliquot of PBMCs went through flow cytometry to measure the percentages of naive CD45RAhigh/CD27high T cells. A distance of 15 bases separates the germline ends of V and J, which lose 2 bases and 5 bases respectively. Reading from cysteine to phenylalanine, the CDR3 counts 15 amino acids. Kept here is only the CDR3 DNA, which spans 45 bases and is read in frame from base 1. The germline V gene yields MNHEY for CDR1 and SVGAGI for CDR2.

This TCR was recovered from a man between 60 and 75 years old in good health. This receptor chain uses TRBV6-5 and TRBJ1-1; confidence is insufficient to name the D gene. Sequences were obtained from blood. The sequenced DNA: TGTGCCAGCAGTTACGCGAAGAATTTTGGAACTGAAGCTTTCTTT. Its product reads: CASSYAKNFGTEAFF.